A selection of T cell receptor beta chains follows, all from one sample in a study of shared clonotypes between healthy human individuals. Method: immunoSEQ multiplex PCR; TCRdb's copy keeps in-frame clones and lacks some. This table holds around 1.4 million clones, around 98.5% found once. The material sequenced was naive CD4+ T cells sorted from blood. These receptors were collected from a man younger than 40 in good health. The CDR3 runs from the conserved cysteine through the conserved F or W. A D gene is named only where the DNA matches it firmly. A clone size is listed for some rows: how often the clone was seen (once, few, many), or a class if it is expanded.

d_call	j_call	clone_size	v_call	cdr3_nt	cdr3_aa
TRBD1	TRBJ1-1	.	TRBV7-6	TGTGCCAGCAGCAGGCAGACAGGGGTCGACACTGAAGCTTTCTTT	CASSRQTGVDTEAFF
.	TRBJ2-1	.	TRBV10-3	TGTGCCATCAGTAAAAGGCGGGACAATGAGCAGTTCTTC	CAISKRRDNEQFF
TRBD1	TRBJ2-3	.	TRBV5-4	TGTGCCAGCAGCCTAGGACAGGGTACCACAGATACGCAGTATTTT	CASSLGQGTTDTQYF
.	TRBJ2-2	once	TRBV10-3	TGTGCCACCGGGGTTAGGGAGGAGTCCGGGGAGCTGTTTTTT	CATGVREESGELFF
TRBD1	TRBJ1-2	once	TRBV15	TGTGCCACCTCACAGGGGGCGGTTGACTATGGCTACACCTTC	CATSQGAVDYGYTF
.	TRBJ1-1	.	TRBV18	TGTGCCAGCTCAAGATGGGAGAACACTGAAGCTTTCTTT	CASSRWENTEAFF
.	TRBJ2-1	.	TRBV29-1	TGCAGCGTTTCCCGGATTCACTCCTACAATGAGCAGTTCTTC	CSVSRIHSYNEQFF
.	TRBJ2-5	.	TRBV4-3	TGCGCCAGCAGCCAGGGCAGACAAGAGACCCAGTACTTC	CASSQGRQETQYF
TRBD1	TRBJ1-1	.	TRBV30	TGTGCCTGGAGGACCACAGGGGCACAGGGCACTGAAGCTTTCTTT	CAWRTTGAQGTEAFF
.	TRBJ2-5	.	TRBV6-6	TGTGCCAGCAGTTACTCGATCGGGGGGCCGGAGACCCAGTACTTC	CASSYSIGGPETQYF
TRBD2	TRBJ2-4	.	TRBV20-1	TGCAGTGCTAGAGATATCGGACTAGTCTTC	CSARDIGLVF
TRBD1	TRBJ1-1	.	TRBV11-2	TGTGCCAGCAGCGTAGACAGGGTGAACACTGAAGCTTTCTTT	CASSVDRVNTEAFF
.	TRBJ2-7	.	TRBV6-5	TGTGCCAGCAGTTACGCGGGACCGTTGTACGAGCAGTACTTC	CASSYAGPLYEQYF
.	TRBJ1-4	.	TRBV15	TGTGCCGCCGCCGTGGGGAGGAATGAAAAACTGTTTTTT	CAAAVGRNEKLFF
TRBD2	TRBJ2-1	.	TRBV27	TGTGCCAGCAGTTTAGTTAGCGGGACCCACAATGAGCAGTTCTTC	CASSLVSGTHNEQFF
.	TRBJ1-5	.	TRBV28	TGTGCCAGCAGTATCACCGACAGAAATAGCAATCAGCCCCAGCATTTT	CASSITDRNSNQPQHF
TRBD2	TRBJ2-1	.	TRBV2	TGTGCCAGCGGTAGCGGGAGTTACATACACAATGAGCAGTTCTTC	CASGSGSYIHNEQFF
.	TRBJ2-7	.	TRBV18	TGTGCCAGCTCACCGGGTGGGGCAGGCGAGCAGTACTTC	CASSPGGAGEQYF
.	TRBJ2-4	.	TRBV28	TGTGCCAGCAGGAGTGGGAACAGGATTGCCTACTTC	CASRSGNRIAYF
.	TRBJ2-7	.	TRBV28	TGTGCCAGCAAGAATGGTAGAGGGTACTACGAGCAGTACTTC	CASKNGRGYYEQYF
.	TRBJ2-1	.	TRBV29-1	TGCAGCGCCCTTACCCAGGGTAGCTCCTACAATGAGCAGTTCTTC	CSALTQGSSYNEQFF
TRBD1	TRBJ2-2	.	TRBV7-6	TGTGCCAGCAGCTTAGTAGGGGGACAGGGTTCGACCGGGGAGCTGTTTTTT	CASSLVGGQGSTGELFF
.	TRBJ2-1	.	TRBV5-1	TGCGCCAGCAGCATAGGACTAACGAGCTCCTACAATGAGCAGTTCTTC	CASSIGLTSSYNEQFF
.	TRBJ2-1	.	TRBV5-4	TGTGCCAGCAGCTTTTCCCTAGAGATCTACAATGAGCAGTTCTTC	CASSFSLEIYNEQFF
TRBD1	TRBJ1-1	.	TRBV9	TGTGCCAGCAGCGTAGGAAGAGGGGGACAGGGGGACACTGAAGCTTTCTTT	CASSVGRGGQGDTEAFF
.	TRBJ1-2	.	TRBV20-1	TGCAGTGCTAGCAGTTATGGCTACACCTTC	CSASSYGYTF
TRBD1	TRBJ2-3	.	TRBV27	TGTGCCAGCAGTTTACGGGCGACAGGGGGCACAGATACGCAGTATTTT	CASSLRATGGTDTQYF
TRBD2	TRBJ2-7	.	TRBV19	TGTGCCAGTAGTATATCGGGACTAGCTCCCTTCAGCTCCTACGAGCAGTACTTC	CASSISGLAPFSSYEQYF
TRBD2	TRBJ2-3	.	TRBV5-6	TGTGCCAGCAGCTTGGTGGCGGGAGTAGCAGATACGCAGTATTTT	CASSLVAGVADTQYF
TRBD2	TRBJ2-7	.	TRBV7-6	TGTGCCAGCAGCTTAGGAGCGGGAGGAGGGGAGCAGTACTTC	CASSLGAGGGEQYF
.	TRBJ2-7	.	TRBV14	TGTGCCAGCAGCCAAGATTTGGGGTCCGAGCAGTACTTC	CASSQDLGSEQYF
TRBD1	TRBJ2-7	once	TRBV7-2	TGTGCCAGCAGCAGAGGACAGGCTTACGAGCAGTACTTC	CASSRGQAYEQYF
TRBD1	TRBJ1-5	.	TRBV27	TGTGCCAGCAAATCGGGACAGGGGGCGGGGCGGTTGGGTGGCAATCAGCCCCAGCATTTT	CASKSGQGAGRLGGNQPQHF
.	TRBJ1-2	.	TRBV5-6	TGTGCCAGCAGCTGGGCCCGGACAGTACAGAACTATGGCTACACCTTC	CASSWARTVQNYGYTF
TRBD2	TRBJ2-5	.	TRBV2	TGTGCCAGCACGGGGGGGGTACAAGAGACCCAGTACTTC	CASTGGVQETQYF
.	TRBJ2-7	.	TRBV19	TGTGCCAGTAGTAAAGGACATCTAGTCTACGAGCAGTACTTC	CASSKGHLVYEQYF
.	TRBJ1-1	.	TRBV20-1	TGCAGTGCTAGAAGGACGGTTGAAGCTTTCTTT	CSARRTVEAFF
TRBD2	TRBJ2-3	.	TRBV30	TGTGCCGTAGAGAGCGGGAGGCGGGCAGATACGCAGTATTTT	CAVESGRRADTQYF
TRBD2	TRBJ2-5	.	TRBV5-1	TGCGCCAGCATTGCTGGGGCGAGGACTAGCGGCGAAGAGACCCAGTACTTC	CASIAGARTSGEETQYF
.	TRBJ2-5	once	TRBV7-2	TGTGCCAGCAGCTTAGCCGGTCACCAAGAGACCCAGTACTTC	CASSLAGHQETQYF
.	TRBJ2-7	.	TRBV5-1	TGCGCCAGCAGCCCGACCCACCCGAACGTGGAGCAGTACTTC	CASSPTHPNVEQYF
.	TRBJ1-5	.	TRBV19	TGTGCCAGTAGTATGTTCGGTCAGCCCCAGCATTTT	CASSMFGQPQHF
.	TRBJ2-3	.	TRBV25-1	TGTGCCAGCAGTCAGGGTATTGGTGGCACAGATACGCAGTATTTT	CASSQGIGGTDTQYF
TRBD2	TRBJ2-1	once	TRBV10-1	TGCGCCAGCAGTCCAACCTTCGGGACTAGCGGAGTTGGGGATGAGCAGTTCTTC	CASSPTFGTSGVGDEQFF
TRBD1	TRBJ2-7	.	TRBV10-3	TGTGCCATCAGTCCGACCGGGACAGGTAACGAGCAGTACTTC	CAISPTGTGNEQYF
.	TRBJ1-2	once	TRBV5-4	TGTGCCAGCAGCTCCCGACGGGCCGACCGCGTCGATTTTAACTATGGCTACACCTTC	CASSSRRADRVDFNYGYTF
TRBD2	TRBJ2-1	.	TRBV19	TGTGCCAGTCAACTAGCGGGAGGGGGCGATTCGCAGTTCTTC	CASQLAGGGDSQFF
TRBD1	TRBJ1-4	.	TRBV19	TGTGCCAGTAGTATCCTCCCGGGACAGGGTAATGGAAAACTGTTTTTT	CASSILPGQGNGKLFF
.	TRBJ2-6	.	TRBV18	TGTGCCAGCTCACCCGCAGTCCCCTCTGGGGCCAACGTCCTGACTTTC	CASSPAVPSGANVLTF
.	TRBJ1-2	.	TRBV7-9	TGTGCCAGCAGCTTAGCAATAAAACAGGGCTATGGCTACACCTTC	CASSLAIKQGYGYTF
.	TRBJ2-2	.	TRBV11-3	TGTGCCAGCAGCTTAGATCGTGTCGGGGCTGGGACCGGGGAGCTGTTTTTT	CASSLDRVGAGTGELFF
TRBD1	TRBJ2-7	.	TRBV15	TGTGCCACCAGCAGGGACAGGGGGCTATCCGAGCAGTACTTC	CATSRDRGLSEQYF
.	TRBJ2-7	.	TRBV30	TGTGCCTGGAGTGGTCCCGGGGCAGGGAAAGAGCAGTACTTC	CAWSGPGAGKEQYF
.	TRBJ2-3	.	TRBV5-1	TGCGCCAGCAGCTTAAGGAGTTCAGATACGCAGTATTTT	CASSLRSSDTQYF